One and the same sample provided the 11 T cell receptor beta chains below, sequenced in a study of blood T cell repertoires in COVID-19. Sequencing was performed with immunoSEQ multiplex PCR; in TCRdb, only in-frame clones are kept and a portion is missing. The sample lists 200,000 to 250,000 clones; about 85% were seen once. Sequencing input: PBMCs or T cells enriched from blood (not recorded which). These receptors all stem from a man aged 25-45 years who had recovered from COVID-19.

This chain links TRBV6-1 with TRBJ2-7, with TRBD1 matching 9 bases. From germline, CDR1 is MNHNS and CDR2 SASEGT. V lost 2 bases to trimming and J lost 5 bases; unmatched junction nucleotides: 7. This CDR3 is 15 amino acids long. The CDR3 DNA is TGTGCCAGCAGTGAAAGCCCCCGGACAGGGGACGAGCAGTACTTC. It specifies CASSESPRTGDEQYF.

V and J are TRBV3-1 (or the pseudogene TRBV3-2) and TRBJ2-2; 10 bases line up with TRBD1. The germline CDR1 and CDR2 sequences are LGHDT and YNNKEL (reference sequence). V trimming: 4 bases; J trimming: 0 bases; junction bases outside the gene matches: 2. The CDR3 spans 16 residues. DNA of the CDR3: TGTGCCAGCAGCCTGGACAGGGGGACGAACACCGGGGAGCTGTTTTTT. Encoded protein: CASSLDRGTNTGELFF.

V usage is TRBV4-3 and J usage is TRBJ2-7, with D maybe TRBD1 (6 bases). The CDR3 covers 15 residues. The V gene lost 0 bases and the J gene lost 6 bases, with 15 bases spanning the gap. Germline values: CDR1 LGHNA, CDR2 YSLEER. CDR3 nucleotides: TGCGCCAGCAGCCAAGATATGGGGACACGGGCCGAGCAGTACTTC. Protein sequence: CASSQDMGTRAEQYF.

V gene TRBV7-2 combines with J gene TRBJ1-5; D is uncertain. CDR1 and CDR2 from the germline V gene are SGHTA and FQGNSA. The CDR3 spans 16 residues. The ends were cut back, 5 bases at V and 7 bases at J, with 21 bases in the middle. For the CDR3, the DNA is TGTGCCAGCAGCGGAAGGAATGTGGGAGTGCTACAGCCCCAGCATTTT. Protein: CASSGRNVGVLQPQHF.

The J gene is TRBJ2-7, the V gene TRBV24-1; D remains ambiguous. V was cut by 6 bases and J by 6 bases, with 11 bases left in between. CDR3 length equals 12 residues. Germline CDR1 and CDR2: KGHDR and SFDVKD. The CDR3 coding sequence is TGTGCCACCAGTAGTCTAGGTTTCGAGCAGTACTTC. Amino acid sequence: CATSSLGFEQYF.

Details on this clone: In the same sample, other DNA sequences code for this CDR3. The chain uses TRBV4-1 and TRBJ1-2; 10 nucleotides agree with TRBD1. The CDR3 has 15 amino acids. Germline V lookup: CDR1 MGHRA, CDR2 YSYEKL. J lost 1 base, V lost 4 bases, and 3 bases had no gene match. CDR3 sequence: CASSPDRGVNYGYTF. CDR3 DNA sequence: TGCGCCAGCAGCCCGGACAGGGGGGTTAACTATGGCTACACCTTC.

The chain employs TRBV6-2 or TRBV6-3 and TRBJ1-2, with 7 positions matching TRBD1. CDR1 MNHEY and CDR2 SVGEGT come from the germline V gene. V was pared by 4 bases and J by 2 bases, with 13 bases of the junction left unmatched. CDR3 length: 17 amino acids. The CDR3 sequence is CASSWDSSSGRNYGYTF. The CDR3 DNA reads TGTGCCAGCAGTTGGGACAGCTCCAGCGGCAGAAACTATGGCTACACCTTC.

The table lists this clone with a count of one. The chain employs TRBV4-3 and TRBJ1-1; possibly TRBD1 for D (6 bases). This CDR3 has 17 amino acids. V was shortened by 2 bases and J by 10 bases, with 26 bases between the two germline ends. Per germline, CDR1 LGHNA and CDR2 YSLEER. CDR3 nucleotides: TGCGCCAGCAGCCAAAGGGGGAAATGGGACAAGGAGGTACGAGCTTTCTTT. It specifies CASSQRGKWDKEVRAFF.

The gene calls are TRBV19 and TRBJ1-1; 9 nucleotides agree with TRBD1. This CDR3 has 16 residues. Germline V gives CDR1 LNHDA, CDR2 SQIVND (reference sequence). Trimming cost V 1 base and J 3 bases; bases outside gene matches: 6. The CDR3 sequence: CASSIVQRTGDTEAFF. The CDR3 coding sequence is TGTGCCAGTAGTATAGTTCAGCGGACAGGGGACACTGAAGCTTTCTTT. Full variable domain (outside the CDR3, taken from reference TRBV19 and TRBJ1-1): DGGITQSPKYLFRKEGQNVTLSCEQNLNHDAMYWYRQDPGQGLRLIYYSQIVNDFQKGDIAEGYSVSREKKESFPLTVTSAQKNPTAFYLCASSIVQRTGDTEAFFGQGTRLTVV.

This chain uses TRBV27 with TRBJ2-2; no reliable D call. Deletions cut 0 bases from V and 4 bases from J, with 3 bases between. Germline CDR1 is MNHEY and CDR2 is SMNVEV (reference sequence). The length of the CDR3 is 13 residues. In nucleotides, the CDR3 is TGTGCCAGCAGTTTATCCGTCACCGGGGAGCTGTTTTTT. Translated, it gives CASSLSVTGELFF.

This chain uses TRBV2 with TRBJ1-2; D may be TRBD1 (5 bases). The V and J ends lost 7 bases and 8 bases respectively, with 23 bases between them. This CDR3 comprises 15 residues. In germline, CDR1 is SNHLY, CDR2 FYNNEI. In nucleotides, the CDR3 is TGTGCCAGCAAACGCTTTACGGATCCTGCAGGGGGCTACACCTTC. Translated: CASKRFTDPAGGYTF.